This entry describes one T cell receptor beta chain. Sequencing was performed with immunoSEQ multiplex PCR; in TCRdb, only in-frame clones are kept and a portion is missing. The table shows some 150,000 clones, with 90% occurring only once. The data were obtained in a study of T cell responses to AZD1222 COVID-19 vaccine. There are 14 residues in the CDR3. CDR1 and CDR2 (germline): MDHEN, SYDVKM. V was clipped by 5 bases and J by 5 bases; unmatched bases: 5. This rearrangement joins TRBV28 to TRBJ1-3; 8 positions agree with TRBD1. This TCR derives from an adult who received the AZD1222 COVID-19 vaccine. The sample consisted of peripheral blood, taken 28 days after the second AZD1222 dose. The CDR3 protein is CASSRGQGRNTIYF. DNA of the CDR3: TGTGCCAGCAGTAGAGGACAGGGAAGAAACACCATATATTTT.